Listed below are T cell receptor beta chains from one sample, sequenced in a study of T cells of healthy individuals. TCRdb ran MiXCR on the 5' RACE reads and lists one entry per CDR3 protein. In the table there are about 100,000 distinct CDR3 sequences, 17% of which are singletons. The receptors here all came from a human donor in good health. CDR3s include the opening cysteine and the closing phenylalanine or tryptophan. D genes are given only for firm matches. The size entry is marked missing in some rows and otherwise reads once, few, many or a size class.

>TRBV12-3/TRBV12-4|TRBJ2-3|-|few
CASSRGRFTDTQYF
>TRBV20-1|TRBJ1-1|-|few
CSARDPAGVNTEAFF
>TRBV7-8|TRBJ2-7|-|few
CASSPRLETYEQYF
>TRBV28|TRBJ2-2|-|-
CASSLDGPRGTGELFF
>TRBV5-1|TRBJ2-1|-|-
CASSLVASEYNEQFF
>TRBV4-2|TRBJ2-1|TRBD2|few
CASSQRGGGTSGDNEQFF
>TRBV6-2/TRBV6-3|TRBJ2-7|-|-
CASSLTHYEQYF
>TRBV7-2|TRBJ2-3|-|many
CASSLARMEGTDTQYF
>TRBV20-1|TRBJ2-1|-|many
CSVKSHGYNEQFF
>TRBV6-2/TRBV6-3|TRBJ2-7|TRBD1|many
CASSYGTASYEQYF
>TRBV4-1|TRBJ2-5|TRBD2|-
CASSQVLIGGGETQYF
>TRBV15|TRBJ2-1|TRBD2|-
CATSSSGEGRINEQFF
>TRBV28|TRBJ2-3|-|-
CASSSQQVTDTQYF
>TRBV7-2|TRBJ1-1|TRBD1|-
CASSLGPDRGSGTEAFF
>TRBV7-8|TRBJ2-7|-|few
CASSLASREYEQYF
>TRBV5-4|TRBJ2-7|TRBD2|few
CASSLMGGTYEQYF
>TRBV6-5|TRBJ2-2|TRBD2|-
CASSSGLETGELFF
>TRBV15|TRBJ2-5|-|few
CATSSLQGTQYF
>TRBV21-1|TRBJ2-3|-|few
CATPRGAGMGSGSTDTQYF
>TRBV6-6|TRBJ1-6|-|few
CASSGGVGYSPLHF
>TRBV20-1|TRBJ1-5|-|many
CSAREHQGGRNQPQHF
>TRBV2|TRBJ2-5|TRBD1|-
CASSAGQEETQYF
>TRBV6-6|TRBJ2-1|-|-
CASRVQWASYNEQFF
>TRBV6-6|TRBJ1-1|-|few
CASSQGEAFF
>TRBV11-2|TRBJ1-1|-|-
CASSLEHSDTEAFF